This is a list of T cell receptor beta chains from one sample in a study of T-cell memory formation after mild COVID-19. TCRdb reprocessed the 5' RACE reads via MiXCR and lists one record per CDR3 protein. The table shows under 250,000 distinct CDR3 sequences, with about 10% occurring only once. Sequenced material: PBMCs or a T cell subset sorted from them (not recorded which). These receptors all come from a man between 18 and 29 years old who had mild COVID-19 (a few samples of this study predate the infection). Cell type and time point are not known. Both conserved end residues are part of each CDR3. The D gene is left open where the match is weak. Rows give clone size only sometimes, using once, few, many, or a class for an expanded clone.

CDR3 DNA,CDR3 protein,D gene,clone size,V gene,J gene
TGTGCCAGCAGTTGGGCCTACGAGCAGTACTTC,CASSWAYEQYF,-,few,TRBV2,TRBJ2-7
TGCAGTGCTAGCCCTTGGGGACTAGCGGGGAAAGCTGGGGAGACCCAGTACTTC,CSASPWGLAGKAGETQYF,TRBD2,few,TRBV20-1,TRBJ2-5
TGTGCCATCAGCCACGCCGAAGACAGGGGGCAAGAGACCCAGTACTTC,CAISHAEDRGQETQYF,TRBD1,-,TRBV10-3,TRBJ2-5
TGCGCCAGCAGCCAAGCGTTACTCCTCGGGAACACTGAAGCTTTCTTT,CASSQALLLGNTEAFF,-,many,TRBV4-1,TRBJ1-1
TGCGCCAGCAGCCAAGATTGGACACCGGGGAATGAGCAGTTCTTC,CASSQDWTPGNEQFF,-,many,TRBV4-3,TRBJ2-1
TGCGCCAGCAGCTTGCGGTTTACCGGGGAGCTGTTTTTT,CASSLRFTGELFF,-,many,TRBV5-1,TRBJ2-2
TGCGCCAGCAGCCCATGGGGGGGGATGAACACTGAAGCTTTCTTT,CASSPWGGMNTEAFF,-,-,TRBV5-1,TRBJ1-1
TGCGCCAGCAGCTTGGCCGTTGGCAGCCACTATGGCTACACCTTC,CASSLAVGSHYGYTF,-,few,TRBV5-1,TRBJ1-2
TGCGCCAGCGGTGCGGGAAACACGAACACCGGGGAGCTGTTTTTT,CASGAGNTNTGELFF,-,-,TRBV5-1,TRBJ2-2
TGTGCCAGCTCACCAAAAGGGGGCACAAACATTCAGTACTTC,CASSPKGGTNIQYF,TRBD1,-,TRBV18,TRBJ2-4
TGTGCCAGCAGTCTAAACAGGAAAAACATTCAGTACTTC,CASSLNRKNIQYF,-,-,TRBV12-3/TRBV12-4,TRBJ2-4
TGTGCCAGCAGCCTTGCAGGCAGCCTTAATTCACCCCTCCACTTT,CASSLAGSLNSPLHF,-,-,TRBV7-6,TRBJ1-6
TGCAGCGTTGCTTTGGCTTCGGAGACCCAGTACTTC,CSVALASETQYF,-,-,TRBV29-1,TRBJ2-5
TGCAGTGCTAGAAGACTAGCGGGGTACAATGAGCAGTTCTTC,CSARRLAGYNEQFF,TRBD2,-,TRBV20-1,TRBJ2-1
TGCGCCAGCAGCTTGGACAGGGGAGGCACTGAAGCTTTCTTT,CASSLDRGGTEAFF,TRBD1,many,TRBV5-1,TRBJ1-1
TGTGCCAGCAGCTTAGCGACGGCTAGCGGGGGGATTCACCAAGAGACCCAGTACTTC,CASSLATASGGIHQETQYF,TRBD2,few,TRBV11-1,TRBJ2-5
TGTGCCTCCACGCAAGGACTAGGGGTCCACGAGCAGTACTTC,CASTQGLGVHEQYF,TRBD2,-,TRBV2,TRBJ2-7
TGTGCCAGCAGTGGGTCCGTCGCGGGGGGGCAAGAGACCCAGTACTTC,CASSGSVAGGQETQYF,TRBD2,-,TRBV6-1,TRBJ2-5
TGCAGCGTTGAAGGACAGGGGGGGGCAGATACGCAGTATTTT,CSVEGQGGADTQYF,TRBD1,many,TRBV29-1,TRBJ2-3
TGTGCCAGCAGGTTCGCTAGCGGGGTAAAAGAGCAGTTCTTC,CASRFASGVKEQFF,TRBD2,few,TRBV6-5,TRBJ2-1
TGCAGTGCTAGAGATCCCCCGACTAGTAAGTCCTACAATGAGCAGTTCTTC,CSARDPPTSKSYNEQFF,-,-,TRBV20-1,TRBJ2-1
TGCGCCAGCAGCCAAGATAGGGCGCAGCCCCAGCATTTT,CASSQDRAQPQHF,-,many,TRBV4-3,TRBJ1-5
TGCGCCAGCCAACGGACTAGCGGGGGGACCGGAGATACGCAGTATTTT,CASQRTSGGTGDTQYF,TRBD2,-,TRBV5-1,TRBJ2-3
TGTGCCAGCAGTCCCAGGAGGGGCGCGAGCACAGATACGCAGTATTTT,CASSPRRGASTDTQYF,-,few,TRBV6-2/TRBV6-3,TRBJ2-3
TGTGCCTGGAGTCCTCGGGGCAGGGGGCATCAGCCCCAGCATTTT,CAWSPRGRGHQPQHF,TRBD1,-,TRBV30,TRBJ1-5
TGCGCCAGCAGCCAAGGGCCCAGGGGGGGCCCCGGGGAGCTGTTTTTT,CASSQGPRGGPGELFF,-,-,TRBV4-1,TRBJ2-2
TGTGCCAGCAGTTCCAGGGGGTCCTACTATGGCTACACCTTC,CASSSRGSYYGYTF,TRBD1,-,TRBV6-6,TRBJ1-2
TGCGCCAGCAGCCAAGATCTGGGGGAAAAACTGTTTTTT,CASSQDLGEKLFF,-,few,TRBV4-3,TRBJ1-4
TGCGCCAGCAGCTTGGACTACAGGGGTAATCAGCCCCAGCATTTT,CASSLDYRGNQPQHF,TRBD1,few,TRBV5-1,TRBJ1-5
TGTGCCAGCCGCGGACAGTTGAACACTGAAGCTTTCTTT,CASRGQLNTEAFF,-,-,TRBV12-3/TRBV12-4,TRBJ1-1
TGTGCCAGCAGCGCCACAGTCGACAATGAGCAGTTCTTC,CASSATVDNEQFF,-,-,TRBV7-2,TRBJ2-1
TGCGCCAGCAGCGTGCAGGGGAGGGGAGTTGAGACCCAGTACTTC,CASSVQGRGVETQYF,-,many,TRBV5-1,TRBJ2-5
TGTGCCACCAGTCGAAACGGGCTGAACACCGGGGAGCTGTTTTTT,CATSRNGLNTGELFF,-,-,TRBV24-1,TRBJ2-2
TGTGCCAGCAGCTTATCACAGTCCTATGGCTACACCTTC,CASSLSQSYGYTF,-,many,TRBV7-8,TRBJ1-2
TGTGCCAGCAGCCAAATGACAGTAGACTATGGCTACACCTTC,CASSQMTVDYGYTF,-,-,TRBV3-1,TRBJ1-2
TGTGCCAGCAGCTCGGGGGCCAAAAACATTCAGTACTTC,CASSSGAKNIQYF,-,many,TRBV11-2,TRBJ2-4
TGCAGCGTTGAGGAGGGGACCCACTATGGCTACACCTTC,CSVEEGTHYGYTF,-,few,TRBV29-1,TRBJ1-2
TGTGCCAGCAGCTTAGACTTGATGCCGGCCCAATGGGGGGACTTATACTCTGGGGCCAACGTCCTGACTTTC,CASSLDLMPAQWGDLYSGANVLTF,-,few,TRBV7-3,TRBJ2-6
TGTGCCAGCAGCTACCAGACAGGGCAAGAGACCCAGTACTTC,CASSYQTGQETQYF,TRBD1,-,TRBV7-2,TRBJ2-5
TGTGCCAGCAGCCCGGGACAGGGGGCTTTATCAGGCTATGGCTACACCTTC,CASSPGQGALSGYGYTF,TRBD1,few,TRBV7-9,TRBJ1-2
TGCAGTGCTAGACCCCCGGGACAGGGCCTCTACGAGCAGTACTTC,CSARPPGQGLYEQYF,TRBD1,-,TRBV20-1,TRBJ2-7
TGTGCCAGCAGCTTACAGAGTGGCCTAGAGACCCAGTACTTC,CASSLQSGLETQYF,-,-,TRBV7-2,TRBJ2-5
TGTGCCAGCAGTGCTGGACAGGGATGGACCGGGGAGCTGTTTTTT,CASSAGQGWTGELFF,TRBD1,-,TRBV25-1,TRBJ2-2
TGTGCCAGCAGCCGTAATGAGGAGCAGTTCTTC,CASSRNEEQFF,-,few,TRBV7-9,TRBJ2-1
TGTGCCAGCAGCCAACCTTATTCACCCCTCCACTTT,CASSQPYSPLHF,-,-,TRBV5-4,TRBJ1-6
TGTGCCAGCAGATCCGGGACTAGCGGGCCAAAGCAGTTCTTC,CASRSGTSGPKQFF,TRBD2,-,TRBV7-2,TRBJ2-1
TGTGCCAGTAGTACCCCCGGGAGGACTTTCTTT,CASSTPGRTFF,-,-,TRBV19,TRBJ1-1
TGTGCCAGCAGCTTAGTTGGGACAGGGGTCGTTACTGAAGCTTTCTTT,CASSLVGTGVVTEAFF,TRBD1,many,TRBV7-2,TRBJ1-1
TGCAGCGTCATCCGGGACAGAGCCTACAATGAGCAGTTCTTC,CSVIRDRAYNEQFF,TRBD1,few,TRBV29-1,TRBJ2-1
TGTGCCAGCAGCTTAAGAAGGGTAACCGGGGCCAACGTCCTGACTTTC,CASSLRRVTGANVLTF,-,-,TRBV7-2,TRBJ2-6
TGTGCCAGCACCAGGGGGGAAGGTGAAAAACTGTTTTTT,CASTRGEGEKLFF,TRBD1,-,TRBV2,TRBJ1-4
TGTGCCAGCAGCTTGGTAGGGGCCCTCTCTGGGGCCAACGTCCTGACTTTC,CASSLVGALSGANVLTF,-,-,TRBV7-2,TRBJ2-6
TGCGCCAGCAGCCAAGAACTTCGGAATGAGCAGTTCTTC,CASSQELRNEQFF,-,-,TRBV4-3,TRBJ2-1
TGTGCCAGCAGTCCCATGAGGGGATTTGGGGCCAACGTCCTGACTTTC,CASSPMRGFGANVLTF,-,-,TRBV6-2/TRBV6-3,TRBJ2-6
TGCGCCAGCAGCCCGGGTGGGTCCTATAATTCACCCCTCCACTTT,CASSPGGSYNSPLHF,-,-,TRBV4-1,TRBJ1-6
TGTGCCAGCAGCCGCGACGGCCCGTCCTACAATGAGCAGTTCTTC,CASSRDGPSYNEQFF,-,-,TRBV5-5,TRBJ2-1
TGTGCCAGCAGCGTAGGGAGGCAGGGGACCTACAATGAGCAGTTCTTC,CASSVGRQGTYNEQFF,-,-,TRBV9,TRBJ2-1
TGTGCCAGCAGTTTGTGGGCTACGGGTAATCAGCCCCAGCATTTT,CASSLWATGNQPQHF,-,-,TRBV12-3/TRBV12-4,TRBJ1-5
TGTGCCAGCAGCTCCCTGGGGGCCATGAACACTGAAGCTTTCTTT,CASSSLGAMNTEAFF,-,many,TRBV7-3,TRBJ1-1